Presented here are 17 T cell receptor beta chains from one specimen sequenced in a study of tumor-infiltrating lymphocytes in primary liver carcinoma listed by TCRdb under 2017. Total RNA and DNA were co-extracted without cell sorting from approximately 22-30 mg of bulk tissue using the AllPrep DNA/RNA mini kit. Sequencing took place on an Illumina HiSeq 2500. Using a constant-region primer and ProtoScript II reverse transcriptase, TCRbeta-specific cDNA was reverse-transcribed from about 540 ng total RNA. TCRbeta libraries were built with three nested multiplex PCR rounds, a slightly modified ARM-PCR procedure. Multiplex TRBV1-TRBV30 forward primers and a Cbeta reverse primer were used in the first two PCR rounds, each of which was run for roughly 10 cycles. TCRdb handled the public reads itself, with Q25 trimming in fastp and clone calling in MiXCR, and kept productive beta chains. One record per CDR3 amino acid sequence lists the most common genes and DNA. For this sample the table gives 95,000 to 100,000 distinct CDR3 sequences, of which around two thirds were detected only once. The top ten constitute 9.5% to 15% of the sample.

Sequencing was done on a sample of liver tumor tissue from sampling region 2. Reading the label with the study, this specimen's cell subset or site is: tumor region T2, inferior pole. These receptors were taken from a woman aged 60-75 years with primary liver carcinoma and hepatitis B virus infection.

A word on this clonotype: Just one base apart from a much larger clone, this may be a read error. This sequence joins TRBV7-8 and TRBJ2-7; the D is unclear. This CDR3 has 11 amino acids. Germline V CDR1 and CDR2: SGHVS, FQNEAQ. Here the CDR3 reads CASSLAHEQCF. The CDR3 DNA sequence: TGTGCCAGCAGCTTAGCCCACGAGCAGTGCTTC.

This clonotype occurred many times. The chain links TRBV6-6 to TRBJ1-4; the D is unclear. The V end lost 2 bases, the J end lost 2 bases, and 3 bases lay between the germline ends. This CDR3 region has 13 residues. Germline V lookup: CDR1 MNHNY, CDR2 SVGAGI (reference sequence). CDR3 DNA: TGTGCCAGCAGTTACATCACTAATGAAAAACTGTTTTTT. It encodes CASSYITNEKLFF.

As regards this clonotype: Given a much more abundant clone one base away, this may be a read error. The chain employs TRBV4-2 and TRBJ2-1; 7 bases fit TRBD2. The CDR3 covers 15 residues. Germline-derived CDR1 and CDR2 are LGHNA and YNFKEQ. The CDR3 spells CASRSTSDSYNKQFF. CDR3 sequence (DNA): TGTGCCAGCAGATCCACTAGCGACTCCTACAATAAGCAGTTCTTC.

With regard to this clonotype: It may be a read error: a sequence one base away is much more abundant. The J gene is TRBJ1-2, the V gene TRBV28, with 7 bases that match TRBD1. CDR1 is MDHEN, CDR2 SYDVKM, per germline. The CDR3 runs to 14 residues. The CDR3 protein is CANSLMGQNYGYTF. The DNA of the CDR3 is TGTGCCAACAGTTTAATGGGACAGAACTATGGCTACACCTTC.

The V call is TRBV5-1, the J call TRBJ2-2; D not resolved. Trimming cost V 5 bases and J 5 bases, with 10 bases left between them. Per germline, CDR1 SGHRS and CDR2 YFSETQ. The CDR3 contains 13 residues. The CDR3 DNA follows: TGCGCCAGCAGGGTGGGGATGACCGGGGAGCTGTTTTTT. Amino acids: CASRVGMTGELFF.

The genes are TRBV18 and TRBJ1-2, with unresolved D. Per germline, CDR1 KGHSH and CDR2 LQKENI. The CDR3 runs 12 residues. V was cut by 3 bases and J by 9 bases, with 11 bases left in between. The CDR3 region is CASSPAPPSYTF. The CDR3 coding sequence is TGTGCCAGCTCACCGGCGCCTCCCAGCTACACCTTC.

The CDR3 loop reads CASSLEGTCWNEQFF. CDR3 nucleotides: TGTGCCAGCAGTTTAGAGGGGACATGCTGGAACGAGCAGTTCTTC. The chain is built from TRBV12-3 or TRBV12-4 and TRBJ2-1; possible D gene TRBD1, 6 bases. Trimming shortened V by 1 base and J by 10 bases, and 17 bases separated the two germline ends. CDR3 length: 15 amino acids.

For this clonotype: The conserved closing phenylalanine or tryptophan is absent in this CDR3, likely reflecting a read error. The gene calls are TRBV29-1 and TRBJ2-5; D may correspond to TRBD1 or TRBD2 (6 bases each). CDR3 length equals 15 residues. The germline gives CDR1 SQVTM, CDR2 ANQGSEA. In DNA, the CDR3 is TGCAGTGTTGAAGGGGGGACGGGGGAACAAGAGACCCAGTACTCC. It codes for CSVEGGTGEQETQYS.

The genes are TRBV20-1 and TRBJ2-3; weak D call: TRBD2 (6 bases). Germline values: CDR1 DFQATT, CDR2 SNEGSKA (reference sequence). The V and J ends lost 6 bases and 3 bases respectively, with 10 bases between them. The CDR3 runs 12 residues. For the CDR3, the DNA is TGCAGTGCCTCGGCGGGAACAGATACGCAGTATTTT. Amino acid sequence: CSASAGTDTQYF.

CDR3 DNA: TGTGCCAGCAGCCCGACTAGCGGGATTTACAATGAGCAGTTCTTC. Its protein is CASSPTSGIYNEQFF. The V and J genes are TRBV9 and TRBJ2-1; 11 bases line up with TRBD2. J lost 4 bases, V lost 4 bases, and 4 bases had no gene match. CDR1 and CDR2 from the germline V gene are SGDLS and YYNGEE. This CDR3 is 15 amino acids long.

This clonotype has a count of ten or more. The chain recombines TRBV7-8 with TRBJ2-5, with unresolved D. V was cut by 3 bases and J by 0 bases, with 2 bases left in between. This CDR3 has 12 residues. CDR1 is SGHVS and CDR2 is FQNEAQ in the germline V gene. Here the CDR3 DNA reads TGTGCCAGCAGCTTGGACCAAGAGACCCAGTACTTC. It specifies CASSLDQETQYF.

V and J are TRBV11-2 and TRBJ2-1; 9 positions match TRBD1. The length of the CDR3 is 17 residues. Germline lookup yields CDR1 SGHAT and CDR2 FQNNGV. The CDR3: CAGSLRPGQGFYNEQFF. The CDR3 bases are TGTGCAGGCAGCTTACGACCGGGACAGGGATTCTACAATGAGCAGTTCTTC.

A word on this clonotype: At one end, the junction sequence differs from germline, possibly due to a read error. This chain uses TRBV4-1 with TRBJ2-2; TRBD2 might be the D (6 bases). This CDR3 has 15 amino acids. The germline V gene has CDR1 MGHRA and CDR2 YSYEKL. CDR3 amino acids: CARSQVGESGGELVF. The DNA of the CDR3 is TGCGCCAGGAGCCAAGTGGGGGAATCGGGCGGGGAGCTGGTTTTT.

As regards this clonotype: A much larger clone differs from this one at a single base, so this may be a read error. V gene TRBV28 combines with J gene TRBJ2-4; perhaps TRBD2 as D (6 bases). Germline loops: CDR1 MDHEN, CDR2 SYDVKM. Trimming took 9 bases from V and 7 from J, leaving 19 bases between them. This CDR3 spans 14 amino acids. The CDR3: CARRVSGVRNIQYF. The CDR3 region has the DNA TGTGCCAGAAGAGTTAGCGGTGTTCGGAACATTCAGTACTTC.

This clonotype was seen a single time. At one end, the junction sequence differs from germline, possibly due to a read error. This chain joins TRBV6-5 and TRBJ1-2; possible D gene TRBD1, 6 bases. The CDR3 consists of 14 residues. Germline loops: CDR1 MNHEY, CDR2 SVGAGI. The DNA for the CDR3 is TGTGCCAGCACTACCGAGACAGGCGTGTATGGCTACACCTTT. Its protein product is CASTTETGVYGYTF.

With regard to this clonotype: Sequence at one end of the junction differs from germline and may be a read error. V usage is TRBV11-3 and J usage is TRBJ1-1, with 12 bases identical to TRBD1. CDR1 SGHNT and CDR2 YENEEA come from the germline V gene. The CDR3 loop spans 15 amino acids. CDR3 in amino acids: CAGSLGQGATVEASF. In DNA form, the CDR3 reads TGTGCCGGCAGTCTGGGACAGGGGGCGACGGTTGAAGCTTCCTTT.

Worth noting for this clonotype: The germline gene is not matched at one end of the junction; a read error may be the cause. The chain combines TRBV6-6 with TRBJ2-2, with a weak D call TRBD1 (6 bases). The CDR3 totals 13 residues. CDR1 and CDR2 from the germline V gene are MNHNY and SVGAGI (reference sequence). The CDR3 DNA sequence: TGTGCCGGCAGGGGTTCGAACACCGGGGAGCCGTTTTTT. Translation gives CAGRGSNTGEPFF.